The clone carrying this T cell receptor beta chain appeared once. Antigen unknown. These data come from a study of T cell responses to AZD1222 COVID-19 vaccine. Findings and limits, study-wide: Possibly, clonal diversity was underestimated; donors were largely white British and included more females.

Sequenced by immunoSEQ multiplex PCR; TCRdb stores in-frame clones only, minus some. Of about 120,000 clones in the sample, around 90% were seen once. This CDR3 is 16 amino acids long. The germline CDR1 and CDR2 sequences are KGHSH and LQKENI. V dropped 3 bases and J dropped 4 bases, with 18 bases sitting between them. The chain is built from TRBV18 and TRBJ2-5; no clear D gene. The TCR sequence derives from an adult who received the AZD1222 COVID-19 vaccine. Sample: peripheral blood, taken 28 days after the second AZD1222 dose. The CDR3 loop is CASSPSLDVMGETQYF. The CDR3 nucleotides are TGTGCCAGCTCACCTTCCCTCGACGTAATGGGAGAGACCCAGTACTTC. The whole variable domain, filled in from reference TRBV18 and TRBJ2-5, reads NAGVMQNPRHLVRRRGQEARLRCSPMKGHSHVYWYRQLPEEGLKFMVYLQKENIIDESGMPKERFSAEFPKEGPSILRIQQVVRGDSAAYFCASSPSLDVMGETQYFGPGTRLLVL.